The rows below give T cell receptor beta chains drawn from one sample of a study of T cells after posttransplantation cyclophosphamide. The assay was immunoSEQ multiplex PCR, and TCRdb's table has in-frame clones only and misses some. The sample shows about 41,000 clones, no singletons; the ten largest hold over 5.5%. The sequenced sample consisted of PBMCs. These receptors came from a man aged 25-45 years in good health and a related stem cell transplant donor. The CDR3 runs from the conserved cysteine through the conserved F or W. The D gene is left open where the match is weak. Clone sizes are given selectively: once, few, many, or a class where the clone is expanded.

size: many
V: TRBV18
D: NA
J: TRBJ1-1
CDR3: CASSPDKGREAFF
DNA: TGTGCCAGCTCACCAGATAAGGGCCGTGAAGCTTTCTTT

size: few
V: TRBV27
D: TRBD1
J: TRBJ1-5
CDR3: CASRRQGDNNQPQHF
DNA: TGTGCCAGCCGCCGGCAGGGGGATAACAATCAGCCCCAGCATTTT

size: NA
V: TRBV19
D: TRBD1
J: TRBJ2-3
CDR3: CASSPWTGGRTDTQYF
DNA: TGTGCCAGTAGTCCCTGGACAGGCGGACGCACAGATACGCAGTATTTT

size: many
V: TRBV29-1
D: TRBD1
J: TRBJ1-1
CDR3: CSGDRAATEAFF
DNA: TGCAGCGGGGACAGGGCGGCCACTGAAGCTTTCTTT

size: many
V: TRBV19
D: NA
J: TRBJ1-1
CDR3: CASNPTGPRTEAFF
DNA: TGTGCCAGTAACCCGACAGGACCCCGCACTGAAGCTTTCTTT

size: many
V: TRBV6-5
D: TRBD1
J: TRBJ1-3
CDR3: CASSWGQGNTIYF
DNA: TGTGCCAGCAGTTGGGGACAGGGGAACACCATATATTTT

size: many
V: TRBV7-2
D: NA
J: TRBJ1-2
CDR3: CASSLTTGQGNGYTF
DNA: TGTGCCAGCAGCTTAACGACCGGGCAGGGGAATGGCTACACCTTC

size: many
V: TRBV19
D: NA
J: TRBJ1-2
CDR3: CASSFAGASYGYTF
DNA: TGTGCCAGTAGTTTCGCAGGGGCGAGCTATGGCTACACCTTC

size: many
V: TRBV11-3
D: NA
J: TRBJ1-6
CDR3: CASSFTGSSPLHF
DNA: TGTGCCAGCAGCTTTACAGGGAGTTCACCCCTCCACTTT

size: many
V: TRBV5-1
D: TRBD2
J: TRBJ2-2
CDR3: CASSLDQRGAYTGELFF
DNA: TGCGCCAGCAGCTTGGATCAGCGGGGGGCCTACACCGGGGAGCTGTTTTTT

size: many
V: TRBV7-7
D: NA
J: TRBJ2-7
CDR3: CASSPQSGGTGNEQYF
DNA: TGTGCCAGCAGCCCCCAAAGTGGGGGGACCGGGAACGAGCAGTACTTC

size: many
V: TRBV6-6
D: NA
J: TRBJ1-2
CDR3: CASSYSKATGYTF
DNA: TGTGCCAGCAGTTACTCGAAAGCAACGGGCTACACCTTC

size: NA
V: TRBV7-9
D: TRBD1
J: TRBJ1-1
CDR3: CASSPEGGAWDTEAFF
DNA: TGTGCCAGCAGCCCCGAAGGGGGCGCGTGGGACACTGAAGCTTTCTTT

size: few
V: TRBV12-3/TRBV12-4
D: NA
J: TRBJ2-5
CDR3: CASSLGGKETQYF
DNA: TGTGCCAGCAGTTTAGGCGGGAAAGAGACCCAGTACTTC

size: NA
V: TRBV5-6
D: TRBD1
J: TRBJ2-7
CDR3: CASSLKGTVIYEQYF
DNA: TGTGCCAGCAGCTTGAAAGGGACAGTAATCTACGAGCAGTACTTC

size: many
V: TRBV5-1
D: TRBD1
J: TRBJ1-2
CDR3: CASSPGQGDGYTF
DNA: TGCGCCAGCAGCCCGGGACAGGGAGATGGCTACACCTTC

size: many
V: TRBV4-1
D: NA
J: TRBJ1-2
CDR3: CASSQDQGLYGYTF
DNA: TGCGCCAGCAGCCAAGATCAAGGACTCTATGGCTACACCTTC

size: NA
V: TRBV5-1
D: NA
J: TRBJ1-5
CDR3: CASSQDRISNQPQHF
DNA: TGCGCCAGCAGCCAAGACAGGATAAGCAATCAGCCCCAGCATTTT

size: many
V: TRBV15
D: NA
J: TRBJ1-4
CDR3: CATSNRAATNEKLFF
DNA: TGTGCCACCAGCAACAGGGCTGCAACTAATGAAAAACTGTTTTTT

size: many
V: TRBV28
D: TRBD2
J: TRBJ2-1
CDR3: CASTRSGGASEQFF
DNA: TGTGCCAGCACTCGTAGCGGGGGGGCCAGTGAGCAGTTCTTC

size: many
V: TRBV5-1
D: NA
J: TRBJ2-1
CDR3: CASSLVRGSYNEQFF
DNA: TGCGCCAGCAGCTTGGTACGGGGATCCTACAATGAGCAGTTCTTC

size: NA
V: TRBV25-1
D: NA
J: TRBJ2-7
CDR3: CASSATGEGEQYF
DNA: TGTGCCAGCAGTGCGACAGGGGAGGGGGAGCAGTACTTC

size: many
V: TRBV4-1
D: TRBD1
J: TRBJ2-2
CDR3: CASSTRTGGDAGELFF
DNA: TGCGCCAGCAGCACGCGAACAGGGGGCGATGCCGGGGAGCTGTTTTTT

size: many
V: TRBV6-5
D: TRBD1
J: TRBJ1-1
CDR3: CASRREGARNTEAFF
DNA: TGTGCCAGCAGGCGGGAGGGGGCAAGGAACACTGAAGCTTTCTTT

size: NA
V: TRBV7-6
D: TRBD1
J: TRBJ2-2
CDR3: CASSTPGTGAGELFF
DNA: TGTGCCAGCAGCACTCCCGGGACAGGGGCCGGGGAGCTGTTTTTT

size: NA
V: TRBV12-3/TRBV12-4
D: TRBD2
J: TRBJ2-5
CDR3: CASTPGTTQETQYF
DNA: TGTGCCAGCACCCCGGGGACTACCCAAGAGACCCAGTACTTC

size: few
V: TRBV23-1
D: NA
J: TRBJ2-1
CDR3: CASSRGGRAYNEQFF
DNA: TGCGCCAGCAGTCGGGGGGGGCGCGCCTACAATGAGCAGTTCTTC

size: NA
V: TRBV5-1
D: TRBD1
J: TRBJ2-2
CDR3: CASSLQGAGELFF
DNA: TGCGCCAGCAGCCTACAGGGGGCCGGGGAGCTGTTTTTT

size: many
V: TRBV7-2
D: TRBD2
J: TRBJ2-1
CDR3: CASSSSGEHREQFF
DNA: TGTGCCAGCAGTTCCAGCGGGGAGCATAGGGAGCAGTTCTTC

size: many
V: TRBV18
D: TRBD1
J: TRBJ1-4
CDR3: CASSPATGSNEKLFF
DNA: TGTGCCAGCTCACCAGCGACAGGGAGTAATGAAAAACTGTTTTTT

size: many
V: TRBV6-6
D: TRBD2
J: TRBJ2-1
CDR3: CASRDGTSGVDEQFF
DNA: TGTGCCAGCAGGGACGGTACTAGCGGGGTCGATGAGCAGTTCTTC

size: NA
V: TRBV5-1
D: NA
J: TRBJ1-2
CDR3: CASSFEADGYTF
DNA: TGCGCCAGCAGCTTTGAGGCAGATGGCTACACCTTC

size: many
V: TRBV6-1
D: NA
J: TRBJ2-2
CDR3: CASSEGTRGGELFF
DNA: TGTGCCAGCAGTGAGGGGACGCGGGGCGGGGAGCTGTTTTTT

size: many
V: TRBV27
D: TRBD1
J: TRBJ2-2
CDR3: CASSLSPYRRTGPRDGELFF
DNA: TGTGCCAGCAGTTTATCGCCGTACCGAAGGACAGGCCCCCGGGACGGGGAGCTGTTTTTT

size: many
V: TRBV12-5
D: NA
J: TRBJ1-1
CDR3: CASGLRAGDTEAFF
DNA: TGTGCTAGTGGTTTGCGAGCAGGGGACACTGAAGCTTTCTTT

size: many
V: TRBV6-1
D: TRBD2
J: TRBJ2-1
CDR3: CASSRGGVSYNEQFF
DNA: TGTGCCAGCAGCCGCGGGGGGGTCTCCTACAATGAGCAGTTCTTC

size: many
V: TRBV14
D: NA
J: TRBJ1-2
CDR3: CASSQDSVLYGYTF
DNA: TGTGCCAGCAGCCAAGACAGCGTACTATATGGCTACACCTTC